The 17 T cell receptor beta chains listed next were all sequenced from one sample in a study of T cell changes during pregnancy in multiple sclerosis. Using immunoSEQ multiplex PCR, the repertoire was profiled, and TCRdb retains in-frame clones only, with some absent. The table includes 61,000 or so clones, roughly 95% detected once. Source: CD4+ T cells from peripheral blood mononuclear cells, taken before pregnancy. The receptors shown here come from a female donor with multiple sclerosis, enrolled in a pregnancy study.

V and J are TRBV19 and TRBJ1-3; D perhaps matches TRBD1 (6 bases). CDR3 length: 15 amino acids. Germline-derived CDR1 and CDR2 are LNHDA and SQIVND (reference sequence). Trimming took off 6 bases at V and 0 bases at J, with 12 bases between the two ends. The CDR3 bases are TGTGCCAGTAGACCGGGACATACCTCTGGAAACACCATATATTTT. Translating gives CASRPGHTSGNTIYF.

This clone was counted between two and nine times. The chain is built from TRBV7-2 and TRBJ1-4; D might be TRBD1 (5 bases). Trimming took 2 bases from V and 7 from J, leaving 14 bases between them. The CDR3 is 15 amino acids. CDR1 is SGHTA, CDR2 FQGNSA, per germline. The CDR3 loop is CASSLSQGGSEKLFF. CDR3 sequence (DNA): TGTGCCAGCAGCTTATCGCAGGGAGGGAGTGAAAAACTGTTTTTT.

The genes are TRBV5-1 and TRBJ2-5; weak D call: TRBD2 (6 bases). The CDR3 contains 14 residues. Germline V gene sequence: CDR1 SGHRS, CDR2 YFSETQ. V was shortened by 2 bases and J by 3 bases, with 11 bases between the two germline ends. The chain's CDR3 is CASSLGREKETQYF. The CDR3 nucleotides read TGCGCCAGCAGCTTAGGCCGGGAGAAAGAGACCCAGTACTTC.

This chain joins TRBV19 and TRBJ1-2, with 8 nucleotides matching TRBD1. Unmatched junction bases numbered 2, after V lost 2 bases and J lost 9 bases. Germline assignment: CDR1 LNHDA and CDR2 SQIVND (reference sequence). There are 12 residues in the CDR3. CDR3 nucleotide sequence: TGTGCCAGTAGTATACAGGGGGCCAGCTACACCTTC. Translating it yields CASSIQGASYTF.

The rearrangement links TRBV5-1 to TRBJ2-7, with 10 bases aligning to TRBD2. V was clipped by 0 bases and J by 5 bases; unmatched bases: 8. Germline CDR1 is SGHRS and CDR2 is YFSETQ. This CDR3 is built from 16 residues. The CDR3 reads CASSLGIAGGKDEQYF. The CDR3 nucleotides are TGCGCCAGCAGCTTGGGAATAGCGGGAGGTAAAGACGAGCAGTACTTC.

V and J are TRBV7-2 and TRBJ1-3; D possibly corresponds to TRBD1 (5 bases). Germline CDR1 is SGHTA and CDR2 is FQGNSA. The CDR3 spans 16 residues. V was shortened by 3 bases and J by 0 bases, with 12 bases between the two germline ends. CDR3 sequence (DNA): TGTGCCAGCAGCTTTAAGGACAACTTCTCTGGAAACACCATATATTTT. This gives the protein CASSFKDNFSGNTIYF.

The chain links TRBV18 to TRBJ2-7; 10 positions match TRBD1. Germline CDR1 is KGHSH and CDR2 is LQKENI. V trimming: 1 base; J trimming: 0 bases; junction bases outside the gene matches: 0. The CDR3 sequence is 15 residues long. CDR3 protein: CASSPRQGASYEQYF. CDR3 coding DNA: TGTGCCAGCTCACCACGACAGGGGGCCTCCTACGAGCAGTACTTC.

V gene TRBV27 combines with J gene TRBJ2-1; D unclear. The CDR3 extends over 15 amino acids. CDR1 is MNHEY, CDR2 SMNVEV, per germline (reference sequence). Trimming left V 3 bases short and J 3 bases short, with 12 bases between. CDR3 loop: CASSFSPVSYNEQFF. The CDR3 DNA follows: TGTGCCAGCAGTTTCTCCCCGGTAAGCTACAATGAGCAGTTCTTC.

The CDR3 region is CASSLTGGGSSREQFF. The CDR3 DNA follows: TGTGCCAGCAGCTTAACCGGGGGCGGGAGCAGCCGGGAGCAGTTCTTC. V usage is TRBV7-8 and J usage is TRBJ2-1, with D possibly TRBD2 on 7 matching bases. The CDR3 totals 16 residues. Germline V lookup: CDR1 SGHVS, CDR2 FQNEAQ. V lost 2 bases, J lost 10 bases, and 21 bases lay in between.

This chain connects TRBV6-5 to TRBJ2-7; 11 nucleotides match TRBD2. Germline assignment: CDR1 MNHEY and CDR2 SVGAGI. This CDR3 contains 14 residues. The V and J ends lost 6 bases and 2 bases, in that order; junction bases with no gene match: 3. CDR3 sequence reads: CASRRLAGTYEQYF. CDR3 DNA: TGTGCCAGCAGAAGACTAGCGGGGACCTACGAGCAGTACTTC.

The gene calls are TRBV6-1 and TRBJ2-3, with D hard to call. From germline, CDR1 is MNHNS and CDR2 SASEGT. Trimming stripped 5 bases from V and 3 bases from J, with 9 bases between. The CDR3 runs to 13 residues. The CDR3 DNA is TGTGCCAGCAGTCTCTCCTATACAGATACGCAGTATTTT. As protein: CASSLSYTDTQYF.

V and J are TRBV4-3 and TRBJ1-2, with 7 nucleotides matching TRBD1. Germline-derived CDR1 and CDR2 are LGHNA and YSLEER. There are 15 residues in the CDR3. With 1 base clipped from V and 4 bases from J, the junction kept 6 bases outside the gene matches. CDR3 loop: CASSQGRGRGYGYTF. The CDR3 DNA reads as TGCGCCAGCAGCCAAGGCAGGGGGAGAGGCTATGGCTACACCTTC.

This sequence joins TRBV15 and TRBJ1-2; 9 bases match TRBD1. V was pared by 1 base and J by 3 bases, with 0 bases of the junction left unmatched. This CDR3 has 14 residues. The germline CDR1 and CDR2 sequences are LNHNV and YYDKDF (reference sequence). CDR3 residues: CATSRGDRDYGYTF. The CDR3 DNA follows: TGTGCCACCAGCAGAGGGGACAGGGACTATGGCTACACCTTC. Full variable domain (outside the CDR3, taken from reference TRBV15 and TRBJ1-2): DAMVIQNPRYQVTQFGKPVTLSCSQTLNHNVMYWYQQKSSQAPKLLFHYYDKDFNNEADTPDNFQSRRPNTSFCFLDIRSPGLGDTAMYLCATSRGDRDYGYTFGSGTRLTVV.

This clone has only one observation. The V gene is TRBV7-5, the J gene TRBJ2-4; the D call in the table, TRBD1, was not verified against the DNA. TRBV7-5 represents a pseudogene. The CDR3 is 14 amino acids. The CDR3 reads CARSQRQPKNIQYF. The CDR3 nucleotides read TGTGCCAGAAGCCAAAGACAGCCCAAAAACATTCAGTACTTC.

The CDR3 loop is CASNIRDSRNQPQHF. The CDR3, as DNA: TGTGCCAGCAACATAAGGGACAGTCGCAATCAGCCCCAGCATTTT. The gene calls are TRBV28 and TRBJ1-5, with 7 bases matching TRBD1. Germline trimming cut 7 bases from V and 2 bases from J; bases unmatched to any gene: 8. Germline-derived CDR1 and CDR2 are MDHEN and SYDVKM. The CDR3 has 15 amino acids.

This chain connects TRBV25-1 to TRBJ1-5; 8 bases match TRBD1. The CDR3 has 14 residues. Unmatched junction bases numbered 4, after V lost 8 bases and J lost 1 base. The germline CDR1 and CDR2 sequences are MGHDK and SYGVNS. CDR3 DNA: TGTGCCAGCGGCCGGACAGGGAGCAATCAGCCCCAGCATTTT. Its protein is CASGRTGSNQPQHF.

The genes are TRBV6-5 and TRBJ2-1, with D maybe TRBD2 (6 bases). Germline loops: CDR1 MNHEY, CDR2 SVGAGI. Trimming pared 6 bases from V and 9 bases from J, leaving 21 bases between. The CDR3 loop spans 15 amino acids. CDR3 coding DNA: TGTGCCAGCAGCCAACGGGGAGGTATCAGCGGTGAGCAGTTCTTC. This encodes CASSQRGGISGEQFF.